Below are 18 T cell receptor beta chains sequenced from a single sample in a study of beta chain features in type 1 diabetes. TCRB transcripts that were expressed got sequenced, as all of the isolated RNA had been reverse transcribed. Repertoires were generated with immunoSEQ multiplex PCR, while TCRdb's copy carries only in-frame clones and drops some. Among 300,000 to 400,000 clones listed, 10% to 15% were seen once. Sequencing used naive CD4+ T cells from blood. The receptor set was obtained from a man between 18 and 29 years old in good health.

CDR3 sequence (DNA): TGTGCCAGCAGCCCTTATATTGACAGGGGTAACGGCTACACCTTC. Amino acid sequence: CASSPYIDRGNGYTF. The V and J genes are TRBV6-5 and TRBJ1-2; 8 bases line up with TRBD1. V lost 6 bases and J lost 8; bases outside the gene matches: 14. The CDR3 is 15 residues long. Germline CDR1 MNHEY, CDR2 SVGAGI.

This chain uses TRBV28 with TRBJ2-7; 10 bases agree with TRBD1. Unmatched junction bases numbered 9, after V lost 3 bases and J lost 4 bases. Germline assignment: CDR1 MDHEN and CDR2 SYDVKM. The CDR3 extends over 16 amino acids. For the CDR3, the DNA is TGTGCCAGCAGTTTTGCCCCGGGACAGGGGAATTACGAGCAGTACTTC. Translated: CASSFAPGQGNYEQYF.

In its sample, this clone was seen a few times. The V call is TRBV7-2, the J call TRBJ2-5, with 7 bases that match TRBD2. The junction had 5 bases not matched to a gene; V was cut back by 0 bases and J by 4 bases. The CDR3 has 15 residues. Germline V gene data show CDR1 as SGHTA and CDR2 as FQGNSA. The CDR3 loop reads CASSLAGGPGETQYF. Written as DNA, the CDR3 is TGTGCCAGCAGCTTAGCGGGAGGGCCGGGAGAGACCCAGTACTTC.

This clone was counted only a few times. The J gene is TRBJ1-5, the V gene TRBV2; tentative D call: TRBD1 (6 bases). V was pared by 6 bases and J by 4 bases, with 16 bases between. Germline values: CDR1 SNHLY, CDR2 FYNNEI. The CDR3 covers 15 residues. CDR3: CASRVRTAENQPQHF. The CDR3 nucleotides are TGTGCCAGCAGAGTTCGGACAGCAGAAAATCAGCCCCAGCATTTT.

This chain connects TRBV10-3 to TRBJ1-1; tentative D call: TRBD1 (6 bases). The germline V and J ends were trimmed by 6 bases and 1 base, with 9 bases remaining between them. CDR3 length: 13 residues. Germline CDR1 and CDR2: ENHRY and SYGVKD. CDR3 sequence reads: CAISQGQNTEAFF. CDR3 nucleotide sequence: TGTGCCATCAGCCAGGGACAGAACACTGAAGCTTTCTTT.

Only a few counts were recorded for this clone. This rearrangement joins TRBV30 to TRBJ2-7; 7 bases are a match to TRBD1. Germline lookup yields CDR1 GTSNPN and CDR2 SVGIG (reference sequence). Trimming took 5 bases from V and 3 from J; bases not matched to a gene: 10. The CDR3 totals 14 residues. This chain's CDR3 is CAWDLNRGHYEQYF. Here the CDR3 DNA reads TGTGCCTGGGACCTAAACAGGGGACACTACGAGCAGTACTTC.

This sequence joins TRBV30 and TRBJ1-6; TRBD1 agrees at 7 bases. The length of the CDR3 is 13 residues. With 8 bases clipped from V and 8 bases from J, the junction kept 9 bases outside the gene matches. In germline, CDR1 is GTSNPN, CDR2 SVGIG (reference sequence). The CDR3 protein is CAGRVQGDSPLHF. The DNA of the CDR3 is TGTGCCGGAAGGGTGCAGGGGGATTCACCCCTCCACTTT.

This clone occurred a few times. The chain is built from TRBV19 and TRBJ1-6; D uncertain. Germline-derived CDR1 and CDR2 are LNHDA and SQIVND (reference sequence). This CDR3 has 14 amino acids. The V end was cut by 8 bases, the J end by 6 bases, with 14 bases between. The CDR3 sequence is CASSYLFGNSPLHF. CDR3 nucleotide sequence: TGTGCCAGTTCCTACCTGTTTGGTAATTCACCCCTCCACTTT.

The chain links TRBV5-1 to TRBJ2-3; TRBD2 matches at 8 bases. The germline gives CDR1 SGHRS, CDR2 YFSETQ. With V trimmed by 0 bases and J by 4 bases, 7 bases remained unmatched. The CDR3 extends over 16 amino acids. This chain's CDR3 is CASSLEAGAHPDTQYF. CDR3 in DNA: TGCGCCAGCAGCTTGGAAGCGGGGGCGCACCCAGATACGCAGTATTTT.

This clone came up a few times. This chain's CDR3 is CASSLGVGRGLTDTQYF. The CDR3 nucleotides are TGCGCCAGCAGCTTGGGCGTCGGCAGGGGCTTGACAGATACGCAGTATTTT. The chain uses TRBV5-1 and TRBJ2-3, with D possibly TRBD1 on 6 matching bases. V was pared by 0 bases and J by 3 bases, with 17 bases between. This CDR3 is built from 17 residues. The germline gives CDR1 SGHRS, CDR2 YFSETQ. Full variable domain (outside the CDR3, taken from reference TRBV5-1 and TRBJ2-3): KAGVTQTPRYLIKTRGQQVTLSCSPISGHRSVSWYQQTPGQGLQFLFEYFSETQRNKGNFPGRFSGRQFSNSRSEMNVSTLELGDSALYLCASSLGVGRGLTDTQYFGPGTRLTVL.

This clone was detected a few times. The chain combines TRBV5-1 with TRBJ2-5, with D unclear. The V gene lost 3 bases and the J gene lost 2 bases, with 11 bases spanning the gap. Germline values: CDR1 SGHRS, CDR2 YFSETQ. The CDR3 spans 14 residues. CDR3 sequence (DNA): TGCGCCAGCAGCTCTCAGGCTTTACAAGAGACCCAGTACTTC. Residues: CASSSQALQETQYF.

The chain joins TRBV7-3 to TRBJ2-1, with 8 bases that match TRBD1. This CDR3 spans 13 amino acids. CDR1 is SGHTA and CDR2 is FQGTGA in the germline V gene. V shed 5 bases, J shed 9 bases, and the junction held 6 bases outside the gene matches. CDR3 DNA: TGTGCCAGCAGCCCTCCAGGGGGCCTTGAGCAGTTCTTC. This translates into CASSPPGGLEQFF.

Points on this clone: Other nucleotide sequences from this sample produce the same CDR3. The chain is built from TRBV7-2 and TRBJ2-7, with D hard to call. Trimming stripped 1 base from V and 3 bases from J, with 7 bases between. Germline CDR1 reads SGHTA; CDR2 reads FQGNSA. This CDR3 has 13 residues. This CDR3 is CASSLVQNYEQYF. The CDR3 bases are TGTGCCAGCAGCTTAGTGCAGAACTACGAGCAGTACTTC.

This clone was counted between two and nine times. V is TRBV30 and J is TRBJ2-3, with 11 nucleotides matching TRBD1. Germline values: CDR1 GTSNPN, CDR2 SVGIG (reference sequence). The CDR3 is made up of 15 amino acids. J was trimmed by 4 bases and V by 4 bases; bases with no gene match: 7. The CDR3 here is CAWTLGQGGPDTQYF. The CDR3 bases are TGTGCCTGGACGTTGGGACAGGGGGGCCCAGATACGCAGTATTTT.

The chain uses TRBV25-1 and TRBJ2-7; no clear D. The germline V and J ends were trimmed by 3 bases and 9 bases, with 15 bases remaining between them. Germline V gives CDR1 MGHDK, CDR2 SYGVNS. This CDR3 contains 13 residues. The CDR3: CASSDHPRVGQYF. CDR3 in DNA: TGTGCCAGCAGTGATCACCCCCGGGTGGGGCAGTACTTC.

The chain links TRBV19 to TRBJ2-1; 13 nucleotides align to TRBD2. The CDR3 totals 15 residues. Looked up from germline, CDR1 is LNHDA and CDR2 is SQIVND (reference sequence). The V and J ends lost 5 bases and 8 bases, in that order; junction bases with no gene match: 6. The CDR3 DNA follows: TGTGCCAGTAGTCCACGGACTAGCGGGAGTTATGAGCAGTTCTTC. As protein: CASSPRTSGSYEQFF. The variable domain in full, completed from reference TRBV19 and TRBJ2-1, reads DGGITQSPKYLFRKEGQNVTLSCEQNLNHDAMYWYRQDPGQGLRLIYYSQIVNDFQKGDIAEGYSVSREKKESFPLTVTSAQKNPTAFYLCASSPRTSGSYEQFFGPGTRLTVL.

This clone was seen more than once but under ten times. V gene TRBV7-3 combines with J gene TRBJ2-3; 8 nucleotides match TRBD1. The V gene's germline CDR1 is SGHTA and CDR2 FQGTGA. Unmatched junction bases numbered 1, after V lost 5 bases and J lost 0 bases. This CDR3 is 14 amino acids long. The CDR3 DNA reads TGTGCCAGCAGCCGGACAGGGAGCACAGATACGCAGTATTTT. Its protein product is CASSRTGSTDTQYF. The variable domain in full, with the rest retrieved from reference TRBV7-3 and TRBJ2-3, is GAGVSQTPSNKVTEKGKYVELRCDPISGHTALYWYRQSLGQGPEFLIYFQGTGAADDSGLPNDRFFAVRPEGSVSTLKIQRTERGDSAVYLCASSRTGSTDTQYFGPGTRLTVL.

The rearrangement joins TRBV4-3 to TRBJ1-5, with TRBD1 matching 7 bases. The CDR3 length is 15 residues. V gave up 3 bases and J gave up 4 bases; unmatched junction bases: 6. Germline CDR1 is LGHNA and CDR2 is YSLEER. This CDR3 reads CASSHRQGGNQPQHF. CDR3 nucleotide sequence: TGCGCCAGCAGCCACCGACAGGGAGGAAATCAGCCCCAGCATTTT.